What follows is one T cell receptor beta chain and its context. In the study's own analysis: Reference gene primer amplification gave estimated nucleated cell counts. Clones were sequenced by immunoSEQ multiplex PCR, and TCRdb holds only the in-frame ones, with some missing. The DNA gave D and trimming, while V, J and clone size come from that table. Among about 400,000 clones listed, around 86% were seen once. The data were obtained in a study of blood T cell repertoires in COVID-19. Study-wide context: From the United States, Italy and Spain came samples of acute and convalescent COVID-19. Sources were T cells, B-cell-depleted T cells, or PBMCs; the material itself was cDNA or gDNA.

Germline V lookup: CDR1 SGDLS, CDR2 YYNGEE. V was pared by 2 bases and J by 4 bases, with 16 bases between. The CDR3 sequence is 15 residues long. The sequenced material came from peripheral blood. The chain is built from TRBV9 and TRBJ2-7, with D maybe TRBD2 (6 bases). The sequence was obtained from a human donor in a cohort sampled during active COVID-19. CDR3 coding DNA: TGTGCCAGCAGCGTGGCGGAGGGACCATTTTACGAGCAGTACTTC. This sequence encodes CASSVAEGPFYEQYF.